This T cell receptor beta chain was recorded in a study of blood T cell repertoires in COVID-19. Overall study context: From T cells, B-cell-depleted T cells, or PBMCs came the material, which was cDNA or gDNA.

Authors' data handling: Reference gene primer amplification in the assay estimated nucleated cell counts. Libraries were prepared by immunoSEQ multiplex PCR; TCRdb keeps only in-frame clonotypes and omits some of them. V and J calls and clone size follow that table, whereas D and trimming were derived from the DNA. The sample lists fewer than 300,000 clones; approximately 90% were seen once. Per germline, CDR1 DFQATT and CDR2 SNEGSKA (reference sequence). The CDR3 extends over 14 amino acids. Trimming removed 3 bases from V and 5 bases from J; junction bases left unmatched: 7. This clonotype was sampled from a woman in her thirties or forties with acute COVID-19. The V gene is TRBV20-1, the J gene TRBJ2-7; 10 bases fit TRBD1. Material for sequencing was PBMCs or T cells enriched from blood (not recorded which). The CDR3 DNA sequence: TGCAGTGCTAGTCGGGACAGGGGACTAGACGAGCAGTACTTC. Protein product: CSASRDRGLDEQYF.